These T cell receptor beta chains were read from a single sample in a study of cytomegalovirus exposure and HLA in healthy donors. Clones were sequenced by immunoSEQ multiplex PCR, and TCRdb holds only the in-frame ones, with some missing. The repertoire shows 60,000 or so clones; the top ten hold 8.9%. Sequencing used PBMCs. The source is a man between 50 and 59 years old in good health and CMV-seropositive. Both conserved end residues are part of each CDR3. The D gene is left open where the match is weak.

j_gene | d_gene | v_gene | CDR3nt | CDR3aa
TRBJ2-7 | - | TRBV21-1 | TGTGCCAGCAGCAAACGAGGGGGGGCGGGGGAGCAGTACTTC | CASSKRGGAGEQYF
TRBJ2-3 | - | TRBV29-1 | TGCAGCGTTGGGGAGGCACATACGCAGTATTTT | CSVGEAHTQYF
TRBJ2-7 | - | TRBV6-5 | TGTGCCAGCAGTTACGGAAGGGGCGAGCAGTACTTC | CASSYGRGEQYF
TRBJ2-2 | - | TRBV19 | TGTGCCAGTAGTATGGAACAGGTATTCGGGGAGCTGTTTTTT | CASSMEQVFGELFF
TRBJ1-1 | - | TRBV4-1 | TGCGCCAGCAGCCCCCCGCGGTCCGCCACTGAAGCTTTCTTT | CASSPPRSATEAFF
TRBJ1-5 | - | TRBV28 | TGTGCCAGCAGTTCGGGATCCTATAGCAATCAGCCCCAGCATTTT | CASSSGSYSNQPQHF
TRBJ1-2 | - | TRBV5-1 | TGCGCCAGCAGCTCCTCACAATATGGCTACACCTTC | CASSSSQYGYTF
TRBJ2-7 | TRBD2 | TRBV5-4 | TGTGCCAGCAGCGCCGTACTAGCGGGAGGCCGTTCGGAGCAGTACTTC | CASSAVLAGGRSEQYF
TRBJ1-5 | - | TRBV2 | TGTGCCAGCAGTGGGGGTAGCGGCAATCAGCCCCAGCATTTT | CASSGGSGNQPQHF
TRBJ1-2 | - | TRBV15 | TGTGCCACCAGCTCAACGGGGGGCTATGGCTACACCTTC | CATSSTGGYGYTF
TRBJ1-5 | - | TRBV5-1 | TGCGCCAGCAGCTTGGGGGGGCTACCCAATCAGCCCCAGCATTTT | CASSLGGLPNQPQHF
TRBJ2-3 | - | TRBV10-1 | TGCGCCAGCAGTGAGTCTTGGAGGTGGGTGGGCACAGATACGCAGTATTTT | CASSESWRWVGTDTQYF
TRBJ2-7 | - | TRBV14 | TGTGCCAGCAGCTTCGCCTACGAGCAGTACTTC | CASSFAYEQYF
TRBJ2-7 | TRBD2 | TRBV9 | TGTGCCAGCAGCGTGGCCGCGGGGGGGCGAGAGCAGTACTTC | CASSVAAGGREQYF
TRBJ2-1 | - | TRBV6-5 | TGTGCCAGCAGTTACGGTCTCCGGCAGGAGCGGGATGAGCAGTTCTTC | CASSYGLRQERDEQFF
TRBJ1-1 | - | TRBV11-2 | TGTGCCAGCAGCTTAGATATAGGACACCAAGCTTTCTTT | CASSLDIGHQAFF
TRBJ2-1 | TRBD2 | TRBV6-4 | TGTGCCAGCAGGAAGGGGCGGGAGGACTACAATGAGCAGTTCTTC | CASRKGREDYNEQFF
TRBJ2-3 | TRBD2 | TRBV7-3 | TGTGCCAGCAGCCCGGGGCTAGCGGGGCTGGATACGCAGTATTTT | CASSPGLAGLDTQYF